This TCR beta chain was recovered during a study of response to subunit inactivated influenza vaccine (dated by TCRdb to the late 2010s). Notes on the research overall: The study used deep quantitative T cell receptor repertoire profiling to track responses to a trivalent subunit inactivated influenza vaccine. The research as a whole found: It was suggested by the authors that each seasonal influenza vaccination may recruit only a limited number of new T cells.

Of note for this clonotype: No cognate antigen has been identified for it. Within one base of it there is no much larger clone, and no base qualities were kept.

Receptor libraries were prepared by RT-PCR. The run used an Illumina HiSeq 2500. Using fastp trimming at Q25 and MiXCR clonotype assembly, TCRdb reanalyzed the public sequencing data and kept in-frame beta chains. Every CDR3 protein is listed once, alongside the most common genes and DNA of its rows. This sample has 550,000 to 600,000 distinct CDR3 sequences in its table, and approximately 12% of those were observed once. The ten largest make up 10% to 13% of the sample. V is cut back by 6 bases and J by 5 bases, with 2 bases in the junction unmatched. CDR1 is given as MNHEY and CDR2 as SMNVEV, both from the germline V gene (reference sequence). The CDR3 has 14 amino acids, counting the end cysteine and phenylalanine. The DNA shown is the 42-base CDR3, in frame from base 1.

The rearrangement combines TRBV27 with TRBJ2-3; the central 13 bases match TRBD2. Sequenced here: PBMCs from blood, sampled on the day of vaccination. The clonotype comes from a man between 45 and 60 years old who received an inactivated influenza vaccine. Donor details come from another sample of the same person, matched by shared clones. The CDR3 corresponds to CASRRLAGGDTQYF. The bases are TGTGCCAGCAGACGACTAGCGGGGGGAGATACGCAGTATTTT.